The 14 T cell receptor beta chains presented below share a single source sample, sequenced in a study of OX40 agonist ivuxolimab in advanced cancers. Method: immunoSEQ multiplex PCR; TCRdb's copy keeps in-frame clones and lacks some. The sample has fewer than 25,000 clones; 75% to 85% are singletons. Material: CD4+ or CD8+ T cells sorted from blood, obtained in a trial of the OX40 agonist ivuxolimab. The receptors stem from an adult with an advanced solid tumor such as melanoma, head and neck, liver or kidney cancer.

This rearrangement joins TRBV7-9 to TRBJ2-2; TRBD2 matches at 8 bases. Germline lookup yields CDR1 SEHNR and CDR2 FQNEAQ (reference sequence). Losses at the gene ends were 9 bases for V and 3 bases for J; bases not matched to a gene: 9. The CDR3 covers 15 residues. The CDR3 region has the DNA TGTGCCAGACCCCGGGGAGCGGGAGACACCGGGGAGCTGTTTTTT. The encoded protein is CARPRGAGDTGELFF.

The chain has TRBV9 and TRBJ1-2, with a possible D match to TRBD1 (5 bases). Trimming stripped 0 bases from V and 3 bases from J, with 12 bases between. This CDR3 has 15 residues. CDR1 is SGDLS and CDR2 is YYNGEE in the germline V gene. The CDR3 DNA is TGTGCCAGCAGCGTAGCTGGGGACGGATACTATGGCTACACCTTC. It is translated as CASSVAGDGYYGYTF.

The chain joins TRBV7-8 to TRBJ2-1; 8 nucleotides match TRBD1. The V gene end was trimmed by 1 base and the J gene end by 0 bases; junction bases not matched to a gene: 2. The V gene's germline CDR1 is SGHVS and CDR2 FQNEAQ. The CDR3 loop spans 16 amino acids. The CDR3, as DNA: TGTGCCAGCAGCTTAGGGACAGGGAGCTCCTACAATGAGCAGTTCTTC. Translating it yields CASSLGTGSSYNEQFF.

V is TRBV11-2 and J is TRBJ2-5, with D possibly being TRBD2 (5 bases). Trimming took off 8 bases at V and 5 bases at J, with 15 bases between the two ends. CDR1 is SGHAT, CDR2 FQNNGV, per germline. The CDR3 length is 13 residues. The CDR3 DNA reads as TGTGCCAGCTCCCCGCGGGCGATGGAGACCCAGTACTTC. Protein: CASSPRAMETQYF.

The gene calls are TRBV29-1 and TRBJ1-4; TRBD1 might be the D (5 bases). The CDR3 has 13 residues. Looked up from germline, CDR1 is SQVTM and CDR2 is ANQGSEA. V gave up 6 bases and J gave up 3 bases, with 11 bases separating them. The CDR3 DNA reads as TGCAGCGTCGTCCAGGGACCTAATGAAAAACTGTTTTTT. It is translated as CSVVQGPNEKLFF.

The V gene is TRBV12-1, the J gene TRBJ2-1; the table's D gene call, TRBD2, was not cross checked with the DNA. TRBV12-1 has pseudogene status. The CDR3 is 16 residues long. CDR3 in DNA: TGTGCCAGCAGCTTTGGCGGGACTCCCCAAGACAATGAGCAGTTCTTC. This gives the protein CASSFGGTPQDNEQFF.

The J gene is TRBJ1-4, the V gene TRBV27; tentative D call: TRBD1 (5 bases). The CDR3 loop spans 16 amino acids. CDR1 and CDR2 (germline): MNHEY, SMNVEV (reference sequence). The germline V and J ends were trimmed by 4 bases and 3 bases, with 15 bases remaining between them. The CDR3 nucleotides read TGTGCCAGCAGTTCGAGCTACCCCAGGGCTAATGAAAAACTGTTTTTT. Translation: CASSSSYPRANEKLFF.

This sequence joins TRBV2 and TRBJ1-5; D is ambiguous. This CDR3 is built from 16 residues. Germline V gives CDR1 SNHLY, CDR2 FYNNEI. Trimming left V 4 bases short and J 6 bases short, with 19 bases between. The CDR3 nucleotides are TGTGCCAGCAGTGTCGGACCTTTCAGAAAGGGTCAGCCCCAGCATTTT. This sequence encodes CASSVGPFRKGQPQHF.

The chain recombines TRBV4-1 with TRBJ1-3; D is uncertain. The CDR3 contains 15 residues. V was cut by 5 bases and J by 4 bases, with 15 bases left in between. The germline CDR1 and CDR2 sequences are MGHRA and YSYEKL. The CDR3, as DNA: TGCGCCAGCAGCGACCACTCTGTGCCCGGAAACACCATATATTTT. Its translation: CASSDHSVPGNTIYF.

V usage is TRBV27 and J usage is TRBJ1-1, with D tentatively TRBD1 (6 bases). Germline V gene lookup returns CDR1 MNHEY and CDR2 SMNVEV (reference sequence). V was trimmed by 5 bases and J by 1 base, leaving 11 bases between them. The CDR3 is 14 amino acids. The CDR3, as DNA: TGTGCCAGCAGTCCCGGGACAACGAACACTGAAGCTTTCTTT. Amino acids: CASSPGTTNTEAFF.

The chain couples TRBV25-1 to TRBJ2-7, with TRBD1 matching 8 bases. Trimming took 6 bases from V and 4 from J; bases not matched to a gene: 2. The CDR3 consists of 12 residues. Germline CDR1 MGHDK, CDR2 SYGVNS. The CDR3 DNA is TGTGCCAGCAGGACAGGGGCATACGAGCAGTACTTC. This encodes CASRTGAYEQYF.

This chain joins TRBV7-6 and TRBJ2-3; 11 bases align to TRBD2. Losses at the gene ends were 2 bases for V and 3 bases for J; bases not matched to a gene: 1. The germline CDR1 and CDR2 sequences are SGHVS and FNYEAQ. This CDR3 spans 15 amino acids. CDR3 bases: TGTGCCAGCAGCTTATTAGCGGGGGGGACAGATACGCAGTATTTT. Its translation is CASSLLAGGTDTQYF.

The chain recombines TRBV7-9 with TRBJ2-7; TRBD2 aligns across 9 bases. V lost 1 base to trimming and J lost 5 bases; unmatched junction nucleotides: 6. The CDR3 runs to 15 residues. Germline V gene sequence: CDR1 SEHNR, CDR2 FQNEAQ (reference sequence). The DNA of the CDR3 is TGTGCCAGCAGCTTAGAGAGCGGGAGGCGCGACGAGCAGTACTTC. Encoded protein: CASSLESGRRDEQYF.

The chain carries TRBV27 and TRBJ1-6; D unresolved. This CDR3 is built from 14 residues. In germline, CDR1 is MNHEY, CDR2 SMNVEV (reference sequence). V lost 3 bases and J lost 4, with 7 bases in between. CDR3 region: CASSFGMYNSPLHF. For the CDR3, the DNA is TGTGCCAGCAGTTTTGGGATGTATAATTCACCCCTCCACTTT.